This T cell receptor (beta chain) comes out of a study of blood T cell repertoires in COVID-19. Study-wide context: Acute and convalescent COVID-19 specimens originated in the United States, Italy and Spain. The cDNA or gDNA used as material had been derived from T cells, B-cell-depleted T cells, or PBMCs.

This CDR3 is 15 amino acids long. J was trimmed by 2 bases and V by 3 bases; bases with no gene match: 5. Germline values: CDR1 SGHRS, CDR2 YFSETQ. Per the original methods: Estimated nucleated cell counts came from reference gene primer amplification. Produced via immunoSEQ multiplex PCR; TCRdb's table is partial and in-frame only. The V and J calls and clone size come from that table; D and trimming were worked out from the DNA. Of about 100,000 clones listed, approximately 86% are singletons. This clone was seen a few times. The sequence was collected from a woman aged 60-70 years in a cohort sampled during active or convalescent COVID-19. The chain uses TRBV5-1 and TRBJ2-3; TRBD1 matches 8 bases. The specimen was peripheral blood. The CDR3 DNA follows: TGCGCCAGCAGCTACCAGGGGGCTTACACAGATACGCAGTATTTT. It encodes CASSYQGAYTDTQYF.